The present T cell receptor (beta chain) was sequenced within a study of T cell repertoires in cytomegalovirus infection. Of note for this clonotype: Its antigen is not identified.

The CDR3 runs to 14 residues. Germline V gene lookup returns CDR1 DFQATT and CDR2 SNEGSKA (reference sequence). V lost 6 bases, J lost 5 bases, and 8 bases stayed unmatched. TCRdb fed the reads into MiXCR, producing one record per CDR3 protein. The sample shows a few hundred thousand distinct CDR3 sequences, about 44% of them seen only once. Notes on the study in general: Frequencies of public TCR beta families were cumulated, and this identified carriers of CMV plus the relevant HLA.

The sequence came from a human donor in good health (CMV status not recorded). Some clones in this sample may be carry-over from other donors' samples. The chain links TRBV20-1 to TRBJ2-2, with TRBD2 matching 8 bases. The sequenced sample was cultured PBMCs, obtained from culture after CMV antigen stimulation. CDR3 coding DNA: TGCAGTGCAACTCAAGCGGGGGTGACCGGGGAGCTGTTTTTT. The encoded protein is CSATQAGVTGELFF.